Detailed here is one T cell receptor beta chain. What it binds is unknown. This record comes from a study of beta chain features in type 1 diabetes. About the research overall: All samples together contributed about 100,000,000 sorted cells for examination. Findings of the study overall: Shorter templates might be favored by PCR, and equally so in patients and in controls. Moderately but significantly shorter TCRB CDR3s were found in Type 1 diabetes patients in all four CD4+ subsets.

Of the isolated RNA, all was reverse transcribed, and so the sequenced material was expressed TCRB transcripts. A few million reads were obtained on average from naive, central memory and regulatory T cell samples. Using immunoSEQ multiplex PCR, the repertoire was profiled, and TCRdb retains in-frame clones only, with some absent. The sample lists some 190,000 clones, 7.8% occurring once. This CDR3 spans 16 amino acids. After removal of 3 bases from V and 7 bases from J, the junction contained 14 bases not matched to a gene. Germline CDR1 and CDR2: SGDLS and YYNGEE. The sequencing input was central memory CD4+ T cells from blood. The source is a woman aged 40 to 49 with type 1 diabetes. This rearrangement joins TRBV9 to TRBJ2-7; 9 bases map to TRBD2. CDR3 protein: CASSGGRVGHLGEQYF. CDR3 nucleotides: TGTGCCAGCAGCGGCGGGAGGGTAGGGCATCTAGGAGAGCAGTACTTC.